The following is a T cell receptor (beta chain) sequence with its context. This clonotype was seen at least ten times. Its antigen specificity is not known. It has no much larger one-base neighbor in the sample; base qualities were not kept. This entry comes from a study of blood T cells in healthy people across ages (dated by TCRdb to the mid-2010s). General notes on the study: In model experiments, roughly one uniquely barcoded TCR beta cDNA molecule per two T cells was captured by template switching. Age-related changes in TCR beta repertoire diversity were measured in the study by deep sequencing normalized with unique cDNA molecular identifiers. The donors were divided into four age groups: young (average roughly 15 years), middle-aged (about 40), aged (under 70) and long-lived (about 80). To avoid experimental bias, donors of different ages were spread randomly across the sequencing lanes. The study analyzed two additional independent replicas of 1 million unique cDNA reads from the same blood draw for two donors, one aged 18 to 30 and one aged 80 or older.

CDR1 SGHAT and CDR2 FQNNGV are derived from the germline V gene. The CDR3 has 14 amino acids, counting the end cysteine and phenylalanine. The CDR3 DNA has 42 bases and is translated from base 1. V ends up 1 base short and J 4 bases short, with an unmatched junction base count of 4. Libraries were built with 5' RACE. Sequencing used an Illumina HiSeq 2500. A second PCR of about 7 to 12 cycles was performed with a sample-barcoded 5' primer and a J-beta primer mix. A unique molecular identifier was introduced onto each TCR beta cDNA molecule by a template-switch 5' adaptor carrying 12 random nucleotides. Each sample yielded at least 2.5 million CDR3-containing paired-end reads. All of the RNA was converted into first-strand cDNA using the Mint cDNA synthesis kit, with a TRBC-specific oligonucleotide serving as the primer. Following uracil-DNA glycosylase treatment, all cDNA underwent a first 18-cycle PCR with the universal primers M1SS and BC2_uni_R. From the authors' description of their analysis: For normalization, 1 million high-quality reads, each with a distinct molecular identifier, were randomly selected from each sample. Instead of being binned into consensus sequences, reads that shared molecular identifiers were thrown out. MiTCR, set to a Q25 quality threshold and the strictest error-elimination algorithm, was used for CDR3 identification, clonotype clustering and error correction. Lower-bound total TCR beta diversity was estimated with a nonparametric unseen species model using Euler transformation. TCRdb ran its own pipeline on the public reads, namely fastp trimming at Q25 and MiXCR clone calling, and kept in-frame beta chains. Identical CDR3 protein sequences are pooled into one entry, listed with their most common genes and DNA. TCRdb, not the authors, supplied the V and J calls. This sample gives 700,000 to 900,000 distinct CDR3 sequences in total; roughly 50% of them show up just once. In total, the top ten clones hold approximately 40% of the sample.

Broad study findings and their caveats: Since profiling was done on bulk unsorted PBMCs, naive and antigen-experienced compartments could not be conclusively compared. There was a strong correlation between observed TCR beta diversity and the percentage of naive T cells measured by flow cytometry. Donor CMV infection status was unknown, potentially confounding age-related changes in expanded clonotypes. As age increased, observed TCR beta diversity per million T cells dropped in a roughly linear way, and a significant reduction was already evident by age around 41. Estimates of total diversity from one million sequenced T cells were regarded as lower bounds and underestimates. Compared with the aged group, the long-lived group had more naive CD4+ T cells, fewer expanded clones and increased TCR diversity, suggesting age selection.

The approximately 40 donors, aged about 6 to 95 years, were systemically healthy Caucasian individuals from Russia. Each donor gave about 9.8 milliliters of peripheral blood, drawn into EDTA-treated Vacutainer tubes. PBMCs were isolated by Ficoll-Paque density-gradient centrifugation, with at least 6 million obtained per sample. Trizol reagent was used to extract total RNA from the PBMCs, yielding at least 5 micrograms per sample. The percentages of naive CD45RAhigh/CD27high T cells were determined by flow cytometry on a PBMC aliquot from every donor. Specimen: blood. The sequence joins TRBV11-2 to TRBJ2-7, with 7 junctional bases fitting TRBD1. The receptor comes from a man older than 75 in good health. The nucleotide sequence is TGTGCCAGCAGCTTAGGGGCAGGGGGTTACGAGCAGTACTTC. Translated, it reads CASSLGAGGYEQYF.